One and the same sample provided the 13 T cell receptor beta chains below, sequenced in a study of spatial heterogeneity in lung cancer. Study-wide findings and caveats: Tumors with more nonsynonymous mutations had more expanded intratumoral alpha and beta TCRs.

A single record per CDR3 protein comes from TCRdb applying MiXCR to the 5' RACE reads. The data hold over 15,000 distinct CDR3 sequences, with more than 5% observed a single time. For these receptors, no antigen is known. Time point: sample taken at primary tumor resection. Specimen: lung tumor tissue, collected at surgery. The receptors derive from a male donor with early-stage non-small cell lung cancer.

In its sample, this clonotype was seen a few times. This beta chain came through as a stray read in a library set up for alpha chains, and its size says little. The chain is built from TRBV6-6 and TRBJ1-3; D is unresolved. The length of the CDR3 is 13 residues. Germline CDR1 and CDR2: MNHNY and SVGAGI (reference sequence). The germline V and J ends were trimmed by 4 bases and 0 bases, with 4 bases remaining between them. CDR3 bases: TGTGCCAGCAGTTTTGGCTCTGGAAACACCATATATTTT. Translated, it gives CASSFGSGNTIYF.

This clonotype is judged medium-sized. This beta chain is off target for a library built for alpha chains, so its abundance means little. CDR3 sequence (DNA): TGTGCCAGCAGATTAACGACAGGGCCGGAGACCCAGTACTTC. It translates to CASRLTTGPETQYF. J is TRBJ2-5 and V is TRBV12-3 or TRBV12-4, with 7 bases identical to TRBD1. The V and J ends lost 6 bases and 5 bases, in that order; junction bases with no gene match: 9. This CDR3 has 14 amino acids.

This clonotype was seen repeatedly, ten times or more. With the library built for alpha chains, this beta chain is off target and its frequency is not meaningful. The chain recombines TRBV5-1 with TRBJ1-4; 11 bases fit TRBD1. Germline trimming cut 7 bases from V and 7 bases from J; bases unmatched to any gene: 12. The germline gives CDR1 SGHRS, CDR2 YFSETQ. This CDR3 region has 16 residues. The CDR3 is CASHGQGAEGREKLFF. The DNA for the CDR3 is TGCGCCAGCCACGGACAGGGGGCAGAAGGACGTGAAAAACTGTTTTTT.

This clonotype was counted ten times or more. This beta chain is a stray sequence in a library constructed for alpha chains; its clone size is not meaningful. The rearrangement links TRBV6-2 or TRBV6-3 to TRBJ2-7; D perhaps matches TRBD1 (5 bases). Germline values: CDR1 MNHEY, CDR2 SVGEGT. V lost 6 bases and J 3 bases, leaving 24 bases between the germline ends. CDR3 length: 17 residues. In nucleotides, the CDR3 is TGTGCCAGCAGATCGACTCCGGGCCCAGGGTCTTTCTACGAGCAGTACTTC. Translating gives CASRSTPGPGSFYEQYF.

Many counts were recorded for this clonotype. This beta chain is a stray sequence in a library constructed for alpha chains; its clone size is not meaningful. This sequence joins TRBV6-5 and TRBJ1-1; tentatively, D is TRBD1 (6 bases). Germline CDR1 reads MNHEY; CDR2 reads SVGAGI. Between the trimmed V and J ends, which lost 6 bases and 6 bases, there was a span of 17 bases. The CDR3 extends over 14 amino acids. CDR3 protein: CASSPRLTGAEAFF. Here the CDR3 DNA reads TGTGCCAGCAGCCCGCGACTGACAGGAGCTGAAGCTTTCTTT.

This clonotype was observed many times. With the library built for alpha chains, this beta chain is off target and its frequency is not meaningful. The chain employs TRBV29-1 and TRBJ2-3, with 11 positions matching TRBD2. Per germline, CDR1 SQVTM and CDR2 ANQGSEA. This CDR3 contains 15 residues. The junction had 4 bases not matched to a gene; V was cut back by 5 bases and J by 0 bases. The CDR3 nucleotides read TGCAGCGTTCCCCGGACTAGCGGGAGCACAGATACGCAGTATTTT. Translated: CSVPRTSGSTDTQYF.

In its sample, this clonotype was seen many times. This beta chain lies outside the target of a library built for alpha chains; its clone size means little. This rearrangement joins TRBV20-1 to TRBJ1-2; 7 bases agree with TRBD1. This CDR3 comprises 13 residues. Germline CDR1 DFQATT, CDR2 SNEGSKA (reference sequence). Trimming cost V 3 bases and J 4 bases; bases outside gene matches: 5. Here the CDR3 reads CSAREGAIYGYTF. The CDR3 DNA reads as TGCAGTGCTAGGGAGGGGGCGATCTATGGCTACACCTTC.

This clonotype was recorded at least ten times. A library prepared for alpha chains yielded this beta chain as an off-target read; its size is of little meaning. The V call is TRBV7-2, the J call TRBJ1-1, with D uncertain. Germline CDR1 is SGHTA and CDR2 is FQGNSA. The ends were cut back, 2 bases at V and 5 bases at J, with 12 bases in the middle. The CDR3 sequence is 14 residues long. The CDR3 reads CASSLHPGSTEAFF. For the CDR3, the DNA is TGTGCCAGCAGCTTACACCCTGGGTCTACTGAAGCTTTCTTT.

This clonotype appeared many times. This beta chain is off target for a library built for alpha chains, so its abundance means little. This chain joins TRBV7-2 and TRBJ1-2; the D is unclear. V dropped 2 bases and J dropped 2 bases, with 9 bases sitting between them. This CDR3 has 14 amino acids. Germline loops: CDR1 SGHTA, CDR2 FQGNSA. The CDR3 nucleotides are TGTGCCAGCAGCTTAAACAGTGTGAACTATGGCTACACCTTC. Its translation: CASSLNSVNYGYTF.

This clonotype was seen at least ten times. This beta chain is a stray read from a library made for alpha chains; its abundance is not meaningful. The CDR3 reads CASTRSDYLGEQYF. The CDR3 DNA sequence: TGTGCCAGCACTCGATCGGACTACTTGGGCGAGCAGTACTTC. The rearrangement links TRBV12-3 or TRBV12-4 to TRBJ2-7, with D possibly matching TRBD2 (6 bases). The CDR3 has 14 residues. V lost 7 bases and J 6 bases, leaving 19 bases between the germline ends.

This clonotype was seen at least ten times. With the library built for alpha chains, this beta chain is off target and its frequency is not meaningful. CDR3 DNA: TGTGCCAGCAGCTTAAGAGTAGGGTTCTCAGGGTCACCCCTCCACTTT. Amino acids: CASSLRVGFSGSPLHF. The genes are TRBV13 and TRBJ1-6, with a possible D match to TRBD1 (5 bases). Trimming took off 2 bases at V and 10 bases at J, with 18 bases between the two ends. The length of the CDR3 is 16 residues. Germline loops: CDR1 PRHDT, CDR2 FYEKMQ (reference sequence).

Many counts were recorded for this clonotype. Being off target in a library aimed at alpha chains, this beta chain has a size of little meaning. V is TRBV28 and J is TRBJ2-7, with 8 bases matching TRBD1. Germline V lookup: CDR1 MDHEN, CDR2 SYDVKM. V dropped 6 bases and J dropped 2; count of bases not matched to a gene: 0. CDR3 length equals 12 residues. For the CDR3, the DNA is TGTGCCAGCAGACAGGGGGCCTACGAGCAGTACTTC. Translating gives CASRQGAYEQYF.

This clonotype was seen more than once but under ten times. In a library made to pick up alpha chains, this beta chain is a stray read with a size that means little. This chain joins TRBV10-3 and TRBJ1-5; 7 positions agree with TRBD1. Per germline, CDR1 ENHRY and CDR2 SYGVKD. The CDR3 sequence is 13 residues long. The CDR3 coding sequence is TGTCCCCGTGGAGGGGGCAACAATCAGCCCCAGCATTTT. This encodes CPRGGGNNQPQHF.